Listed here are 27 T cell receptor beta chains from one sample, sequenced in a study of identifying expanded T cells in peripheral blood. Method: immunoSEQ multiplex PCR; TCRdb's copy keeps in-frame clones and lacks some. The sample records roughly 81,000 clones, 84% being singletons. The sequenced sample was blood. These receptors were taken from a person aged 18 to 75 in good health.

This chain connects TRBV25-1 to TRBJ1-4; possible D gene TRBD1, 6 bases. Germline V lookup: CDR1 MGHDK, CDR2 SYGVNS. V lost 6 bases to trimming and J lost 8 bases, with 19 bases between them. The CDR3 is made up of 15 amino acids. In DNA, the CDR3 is TGTGCCAGCAGGGCTACAGGGTGGGTTAACGAAAAACTGTTTTTT. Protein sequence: CASRATGWVNEKLFF.

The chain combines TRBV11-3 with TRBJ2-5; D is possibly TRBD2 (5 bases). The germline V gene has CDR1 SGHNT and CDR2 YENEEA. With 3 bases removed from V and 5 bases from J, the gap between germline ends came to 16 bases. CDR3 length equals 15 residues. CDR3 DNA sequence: TGTGCCAGCAGCTTGTCCGGGAAGATCTGGGAGACCCAGTACTTC. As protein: CASSLSGKIWETQYF. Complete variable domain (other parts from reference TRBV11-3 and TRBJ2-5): EAGVVQSPRYKIIEKKQPVAFWCNPISGHNTLYWYLQNLGQGPELLIRYENEEAVDDSQLPKDRFSAERLKGVDSTLKIQPAELGDSAVYLCASSLSGKIWETQYFGPGTRLLVL.

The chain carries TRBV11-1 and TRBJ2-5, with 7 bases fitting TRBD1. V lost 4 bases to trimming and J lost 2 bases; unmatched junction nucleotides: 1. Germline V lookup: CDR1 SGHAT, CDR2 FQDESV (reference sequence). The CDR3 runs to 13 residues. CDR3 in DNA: TGTGCCAGCAGCTCGGGACAGCAAGAGACCCAGTACTTC. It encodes CASSSGQQETQYF.

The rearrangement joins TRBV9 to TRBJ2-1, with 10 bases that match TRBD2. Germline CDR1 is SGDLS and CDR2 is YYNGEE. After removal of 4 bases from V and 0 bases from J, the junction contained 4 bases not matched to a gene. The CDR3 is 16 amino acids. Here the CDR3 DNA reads TGTGCCAGCAGCCCTCGGACTAGCGGCTCCTACAATGAGCAGTTCTTC. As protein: CASSPRTSGSYNEQFF.

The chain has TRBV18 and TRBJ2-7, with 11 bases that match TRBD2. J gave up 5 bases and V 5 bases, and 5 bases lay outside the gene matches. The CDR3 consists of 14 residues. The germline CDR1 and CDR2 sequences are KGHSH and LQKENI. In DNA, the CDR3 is TGTGCCAGCTCAACTAGCGGGAGTTGGGACGAGCAGTACTTC. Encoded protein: CASSTSGSWDEQYF.

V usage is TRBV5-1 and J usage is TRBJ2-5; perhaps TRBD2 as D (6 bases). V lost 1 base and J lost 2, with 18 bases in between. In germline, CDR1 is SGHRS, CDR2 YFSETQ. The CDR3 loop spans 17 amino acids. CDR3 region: CASSLRASEILQETQYF. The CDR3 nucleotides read TGCGCCAGCAGCTTGAGGGCTAGCGAGATACTGCAAGAGACCCAGTACTTC.

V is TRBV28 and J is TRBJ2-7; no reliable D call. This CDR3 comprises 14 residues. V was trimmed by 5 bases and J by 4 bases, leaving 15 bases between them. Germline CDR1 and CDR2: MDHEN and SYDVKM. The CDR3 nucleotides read TGTGCCAGCAGTGGCCCCGGGCCAAAGTACGAGCAGTACTTC. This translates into CASSGPGPKYEQYF.

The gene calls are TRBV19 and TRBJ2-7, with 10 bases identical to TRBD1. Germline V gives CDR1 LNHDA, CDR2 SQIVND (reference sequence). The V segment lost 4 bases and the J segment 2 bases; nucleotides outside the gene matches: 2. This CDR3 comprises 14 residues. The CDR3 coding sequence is TGTGCCAGTAGTACCGACAGGGGGCCCTACGAGCAGTACTTC. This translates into CASSTDRGPYEQYF.

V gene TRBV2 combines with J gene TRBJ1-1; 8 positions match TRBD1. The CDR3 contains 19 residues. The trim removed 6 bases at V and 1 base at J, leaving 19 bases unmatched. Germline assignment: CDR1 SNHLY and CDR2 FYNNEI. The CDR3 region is CASRQGAAGPVARNTEAFF. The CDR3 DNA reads TGTGCCAGCAGGCAGGGGGCTGCGGGTCCGGTGGCGAGGAACACTGAAGCTTTCTTT. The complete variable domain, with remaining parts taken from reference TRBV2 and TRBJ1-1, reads EPEVTQTPSHQVTQMGQEVILRCVPISNHLYFYWYRQILGQKVEFLVSFYNNEISEKSEIFDDQFSVERPDGSNFTLKIRSTKLEDSAMYFCASRQGAAGPVARNTEAFFGQGTRLTVV.

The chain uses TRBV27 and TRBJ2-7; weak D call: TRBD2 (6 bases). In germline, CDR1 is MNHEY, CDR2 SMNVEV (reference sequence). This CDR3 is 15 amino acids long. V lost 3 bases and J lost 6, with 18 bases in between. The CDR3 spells CASSFGGTGIREQYF. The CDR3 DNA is TGTGCCAGCAGTTTCGGCGGGACCGGAATTCGCGAGCAGTACTTC.

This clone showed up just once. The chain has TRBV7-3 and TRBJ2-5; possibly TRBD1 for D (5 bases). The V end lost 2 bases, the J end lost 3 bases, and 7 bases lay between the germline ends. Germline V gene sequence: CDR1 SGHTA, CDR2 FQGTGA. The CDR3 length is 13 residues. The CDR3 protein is CASSLQGKETQYF. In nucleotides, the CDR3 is TGTGCCAGCAGCTTACAGGGTAAAGAGACCCAGTACTTC.

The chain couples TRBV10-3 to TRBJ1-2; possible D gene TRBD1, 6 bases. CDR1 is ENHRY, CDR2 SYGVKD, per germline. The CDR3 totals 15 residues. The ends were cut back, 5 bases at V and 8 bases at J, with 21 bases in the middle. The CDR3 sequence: CAISTDRPGDEGYTF. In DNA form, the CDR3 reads TGTGCCATCAGTACCGACAGGCCGGGGGATGAGGGCTACACCTTC.

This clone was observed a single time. As DNA, the CDR3 is TGTGCCACCAGCGCCCGACAGGGTCCTGAAGCTTTCTTT. Amino acid sequence: CATSARQGPEAFF. This chain joins TRBV15 and TRBJ1-1, with TRBD1 matching 7 bases. The CDR3 has 13 amino acids. Trimming took 5 bases from V and 6 from J; bases not matched to a gene: 6. CDR1 and CDR2 from the germline V gene are LNHNV and YYDKDF (reference sequence).

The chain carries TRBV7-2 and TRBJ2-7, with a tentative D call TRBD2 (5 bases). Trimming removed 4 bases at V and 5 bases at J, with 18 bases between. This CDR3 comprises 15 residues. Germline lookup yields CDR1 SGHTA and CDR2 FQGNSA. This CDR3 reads CASSWGDLLIDEQYF. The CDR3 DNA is TGTGCCAGCAGCTGGGGAGACCTACTAATCGACGAGCAGTACTTC. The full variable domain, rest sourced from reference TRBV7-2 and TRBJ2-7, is GAGVSQSPSNKVTEKGKDVELRCDPISGHTALYWYRQSLGQGLEFLIYFQGNSAPDKSGLPSDRFSAERTGGSVSTLTIQRTQQEDSAVYLCASSWGDLLIDEQYFGPGTRLTVT.

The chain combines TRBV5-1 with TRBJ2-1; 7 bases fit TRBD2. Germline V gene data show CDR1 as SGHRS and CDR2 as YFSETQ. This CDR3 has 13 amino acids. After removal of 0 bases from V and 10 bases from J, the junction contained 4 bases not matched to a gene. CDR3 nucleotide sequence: TGCGCCAGCAGCTTGGACCCGGGACTAGAGCAGTTCTTC. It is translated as CASSLDPGLEQFF.

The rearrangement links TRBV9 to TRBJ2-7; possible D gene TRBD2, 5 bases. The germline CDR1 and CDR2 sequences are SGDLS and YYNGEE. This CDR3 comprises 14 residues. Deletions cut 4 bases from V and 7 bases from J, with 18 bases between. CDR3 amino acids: CASSSRTGLGEQYF. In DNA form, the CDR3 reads TGTGCCAGCAGCTCTCGGACTGGCTTGGGGGAGCAGTACTTC.

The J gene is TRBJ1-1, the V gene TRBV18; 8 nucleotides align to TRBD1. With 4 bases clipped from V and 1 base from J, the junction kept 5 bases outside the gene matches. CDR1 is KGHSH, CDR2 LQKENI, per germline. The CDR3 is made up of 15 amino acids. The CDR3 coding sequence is TGTGCCAGCTCACTTCAGGGGGCTCGGAACACTGAAGCTTTCTTT. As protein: CASSLQGARNTEAFF.

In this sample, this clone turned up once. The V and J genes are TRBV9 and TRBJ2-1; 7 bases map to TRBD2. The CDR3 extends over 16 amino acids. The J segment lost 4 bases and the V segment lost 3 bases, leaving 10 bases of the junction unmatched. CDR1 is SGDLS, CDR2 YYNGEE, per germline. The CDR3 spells CASSARWLADYNEQFF. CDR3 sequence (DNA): TGTGCCAGCAGCGCGAGGTGGCTAGCGGATTACAATGAGCAGTTCTTC. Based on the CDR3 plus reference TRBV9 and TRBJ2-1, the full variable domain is DSGVTQTPKHLITATGQRVTLRCSPRSGDLSVYWYQQSLDQGLQFLIQYYNGEERAKGNILERFSAQQFPDLHSELNLSSLELGDSALYFCASSARWLADYNEQFFGPGTRLTVL.

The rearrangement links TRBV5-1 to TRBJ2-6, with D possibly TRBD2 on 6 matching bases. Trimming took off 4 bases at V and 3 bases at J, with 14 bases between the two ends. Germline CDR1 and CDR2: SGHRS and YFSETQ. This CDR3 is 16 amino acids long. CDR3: CASSVGGIGGANVLTF. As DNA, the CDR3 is TGCGCCAGCAGCGTGGGAGGAATTGGTGGGGCCAACGTCCTGACTTTC.

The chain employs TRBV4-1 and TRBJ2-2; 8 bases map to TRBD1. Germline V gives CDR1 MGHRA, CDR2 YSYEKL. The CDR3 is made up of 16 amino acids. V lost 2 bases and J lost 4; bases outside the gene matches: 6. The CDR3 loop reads CASSQPRQGSTGELFF. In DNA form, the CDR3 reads TGCGCCAGCAGCCAACCAAGACAGGGGAGCACCGGGGAGCTGTTTTTT.

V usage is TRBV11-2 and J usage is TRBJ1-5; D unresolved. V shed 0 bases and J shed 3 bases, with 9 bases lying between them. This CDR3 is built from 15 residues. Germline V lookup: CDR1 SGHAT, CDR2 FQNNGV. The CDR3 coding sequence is TGTGCCAGCAGCTTAGATGTGGGTACCAATCAGCCCCAGCATTTT. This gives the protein CASSLDVGTNQPQHF.

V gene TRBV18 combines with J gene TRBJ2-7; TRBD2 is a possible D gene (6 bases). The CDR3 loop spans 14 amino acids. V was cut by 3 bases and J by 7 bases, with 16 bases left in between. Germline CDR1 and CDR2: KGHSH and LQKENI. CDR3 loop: CASSPGVGGREQYF. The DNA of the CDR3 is TGTGCCAGCTCACCGGGTGTGGGGGGACGGGAGCAGTACTTC.

In DNA form, the CDR3 reads TGTGCCAGCAGTTTTAAGGGGTACGAGCAGTACTTC. It codes for CASSFKGYEQYF. The chain employs TRBV27 and TRBJ2-7; possibly TRBD1 for D (5 bases). The germline V and J ends were trimmed by 3 bases and 4 bases, with 7 bases remaining between them. CDR1 is MNHEY, CDR2 SMNVEV, per germline (reference sequence). CDR3 length: 12 amino acids.

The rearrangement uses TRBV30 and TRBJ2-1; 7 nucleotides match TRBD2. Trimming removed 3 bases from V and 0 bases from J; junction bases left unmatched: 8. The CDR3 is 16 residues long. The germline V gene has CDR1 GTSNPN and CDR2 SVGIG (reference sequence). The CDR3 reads CAWRGGSRSSYNEQFF. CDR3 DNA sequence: TGTGCCTGGAGGGGGGGGAGCCGAAGCTCCTACAATGAGCAGTTCTTC. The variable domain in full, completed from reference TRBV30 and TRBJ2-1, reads SQTIHQWPATLVQPVGSPLSLECTVEGTSNPNLYWYRQAAGRGLQLLFYSVGIGQISSEVPQNLSASRPQDRQFILSSKKLLLSDSGFYLCAWRGGSRSSYNEQFFGPGTRLTVL.

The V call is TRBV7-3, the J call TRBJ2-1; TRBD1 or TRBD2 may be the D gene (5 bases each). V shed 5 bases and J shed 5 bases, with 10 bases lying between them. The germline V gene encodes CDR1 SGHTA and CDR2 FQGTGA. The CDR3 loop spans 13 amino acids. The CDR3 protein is CASSIGTDNEQFF. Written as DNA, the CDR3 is TGTGCCAGCAGCATAGGGACGGACAATGAGCAGTTCTTC.

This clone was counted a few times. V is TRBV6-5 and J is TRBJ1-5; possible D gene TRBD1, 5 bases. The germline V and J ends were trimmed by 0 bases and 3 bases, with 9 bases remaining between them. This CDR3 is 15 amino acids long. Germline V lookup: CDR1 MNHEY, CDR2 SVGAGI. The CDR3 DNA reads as TGTGCCAGCAGTTACTCGGGACTGGACAATCAGCCCCAGCATTTT. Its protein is CASSYSGLDNQPQHF.

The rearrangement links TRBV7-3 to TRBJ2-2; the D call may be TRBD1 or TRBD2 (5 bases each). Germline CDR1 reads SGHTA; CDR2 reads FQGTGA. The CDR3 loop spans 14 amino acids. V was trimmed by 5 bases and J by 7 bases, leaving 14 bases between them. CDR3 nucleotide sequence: TGTGCCAGCAGCGAGGGGCCCAACGACGGGGAGCTGTTTTTT. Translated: CASSEGPNDGELFF.